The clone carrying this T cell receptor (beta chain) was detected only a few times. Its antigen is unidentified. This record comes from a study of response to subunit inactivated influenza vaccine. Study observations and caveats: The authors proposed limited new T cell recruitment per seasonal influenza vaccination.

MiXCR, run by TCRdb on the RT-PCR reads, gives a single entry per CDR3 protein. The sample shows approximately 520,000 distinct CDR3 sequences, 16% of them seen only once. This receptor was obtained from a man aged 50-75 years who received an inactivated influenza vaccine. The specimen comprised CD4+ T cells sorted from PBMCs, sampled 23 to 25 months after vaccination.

The CDR3 reads CASRSRRGWGTGELFF. CDR3 in DNA: TGTGCCAGCAGGTCCAGGCGGGGTTGGGGTACTGGGGAGCTGTTTTTT. The rearrangement joins TRBV27 to TRBJ2-2; the D gene is possibly TRBD2 (6 bases). Trimming cost V 6 bases and J 8 bases, with 22 bases left between them. CDR1 is MNHEY, CDR2 SMNVEV, per germline (reference sequence). The CDR3 runs to 16 residues.